What follows are 4 T cell receptor beta chains derived from one specimen sequenced in a study of neurological immune-mediated disorders. Described time point: longitudinal time-point 2. One entry per CDR3 protein, called by TCRdb with MiXCR from the 5' RACE reads. In the table there are around 50,000 distinct CDR3 sequences, less than 15% of which are singletons. Sequencing input: PBMCs. These receptor sequences come from a male donor with HTLV-1-associated myelopathy (HAM/TSP).

This clonotype was recorded at least ten times. V is TRBV9 and J is TRBJ1-1, with D possibly TRBD1 on 6 matching bases. CDR3 length: 13 amino acids. CDR1 is SGDLS and CDR2 is YYNGEE in the germline V gene. Trimming stripped 0 bases from V and 5 bases from J, with 8 bases between. This CDR3 reads CASSVGGQTEAFF. The CDR3 DNA reads TGTGCCAGCAGCGTAGGGGGGCAAACTGAAGCTTTCTTT.

There are many counts of this clonotype. The CDR3 here is CASSMTPRTGELFF. In DNA form, the CDR3 reads TGTGCCAGCAGCATGACACCTAGGACCGGGGAGCTGTTTTTT. The V gene is TRBV5-5, the J gene TRBJ2-2; no definite D call. CDR3 length equals 14 residues. CDR1 and CDR2 from the germline V gene are SGHKS and YYEKEE (reference sequence). The germline V and J ends were trimmed by 4 bases and 5 bases, with 12 bases remaining between them.

In its sample, this clonotype was seen many times. The V call is TRBV20-1, the J call TRBJ2-7; D is possibly TRBD1 (6 bases). Germline values: CDR1 DFQATT, CDR2 SNEGSKA (reference sequence). V lost 4 bases to trimming and J lost 6 bases, with 19 bases between them. The CDR3 is made up of 14 amino acids. The CDR3 nucleotides are TGCAGTGCTAACCCGGGACACCTAACGGGCGAGCAGTACTTC. Its protein is CSANPGHLTGEQYF.

At least ten counts were recorded for this clonotype. V gene TRBV7-2 combines with J gene TRBJ2-7; D remains unclear. The V and J ends lost 1 base and 2 bases respectively, with 6 bases between them. CDR3 length: 13 amino acids. The V gene's germline CDR1 is SGHTA and CDR2 FQGNSA. The CDR3 region is CASSLDPPYEQYF. CDR3 coding DNA: TGTGCCAGCAGCTTAGATCCCCCCTACGAGCAGTACTTC.